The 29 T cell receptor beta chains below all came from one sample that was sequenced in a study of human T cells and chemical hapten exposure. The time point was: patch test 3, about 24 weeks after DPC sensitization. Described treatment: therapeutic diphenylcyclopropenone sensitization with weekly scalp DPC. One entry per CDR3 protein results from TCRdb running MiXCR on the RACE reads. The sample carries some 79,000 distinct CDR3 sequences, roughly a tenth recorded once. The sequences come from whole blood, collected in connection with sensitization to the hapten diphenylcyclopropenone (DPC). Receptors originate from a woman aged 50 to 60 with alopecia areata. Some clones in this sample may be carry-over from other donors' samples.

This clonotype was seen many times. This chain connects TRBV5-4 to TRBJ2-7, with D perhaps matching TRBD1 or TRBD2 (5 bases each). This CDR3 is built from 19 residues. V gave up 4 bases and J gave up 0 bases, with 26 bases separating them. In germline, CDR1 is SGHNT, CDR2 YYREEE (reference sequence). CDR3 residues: CASSPAGTPGTRSSYEQYF. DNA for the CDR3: TGTGCCAGCAGCCCCGCCGGGACGCCCGGCACCAGGAGCTCCTACGAGCAGTACTTC.

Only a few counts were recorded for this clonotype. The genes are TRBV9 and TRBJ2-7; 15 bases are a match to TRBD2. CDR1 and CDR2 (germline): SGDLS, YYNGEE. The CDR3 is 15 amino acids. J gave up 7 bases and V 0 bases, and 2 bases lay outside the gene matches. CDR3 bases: TGTGCCAGCAGCGTAGGGGGGACTAGCGGGAGGGAGCAGTACTTC. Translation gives CASSVGGTSGREQYF.

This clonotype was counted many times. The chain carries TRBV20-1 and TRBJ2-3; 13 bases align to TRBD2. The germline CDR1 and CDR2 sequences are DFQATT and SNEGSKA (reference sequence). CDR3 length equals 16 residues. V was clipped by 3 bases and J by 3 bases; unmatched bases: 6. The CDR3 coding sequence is TGCAGTGCTAGTTTACTAGCGGGAGGGCCTACAGATACGCAGTATTTT. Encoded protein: CSASLLAGGPTDTQYF.

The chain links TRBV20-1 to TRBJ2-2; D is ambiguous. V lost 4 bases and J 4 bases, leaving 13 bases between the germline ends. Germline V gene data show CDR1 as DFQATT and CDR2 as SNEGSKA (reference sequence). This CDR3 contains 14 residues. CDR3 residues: CSAIGQQTTGELFF. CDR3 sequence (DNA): TGCAGTGCTATTGGGCAGCAAACCACCGGGGAGCTGTTTTTT.

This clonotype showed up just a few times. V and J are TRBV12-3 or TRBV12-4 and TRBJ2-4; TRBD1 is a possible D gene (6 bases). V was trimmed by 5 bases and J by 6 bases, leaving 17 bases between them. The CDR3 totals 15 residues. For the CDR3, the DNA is TGTGCCAGCAGTCAGTTCACAGGGTTTTCAAACATTCAGTACTTC. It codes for CASSQFTGFSNIQYF.

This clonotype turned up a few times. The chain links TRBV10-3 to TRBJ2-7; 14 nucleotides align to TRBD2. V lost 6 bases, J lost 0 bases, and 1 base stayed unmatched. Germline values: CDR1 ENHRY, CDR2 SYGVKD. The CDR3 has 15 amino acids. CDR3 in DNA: TGTGCCATCAGAGGACTAGCGGGGGGCTCCTACGAGCAGTACTTC. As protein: CAIRGLAGGSYEQYF.

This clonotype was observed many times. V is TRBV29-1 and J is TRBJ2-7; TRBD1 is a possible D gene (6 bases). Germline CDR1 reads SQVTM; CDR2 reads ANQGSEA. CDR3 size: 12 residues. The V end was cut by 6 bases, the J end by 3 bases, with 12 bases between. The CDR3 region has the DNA TGCAGCGTAACCGGGACAAGCTACGAGCAGTACTTC. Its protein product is CSVTGTSYEQYF.

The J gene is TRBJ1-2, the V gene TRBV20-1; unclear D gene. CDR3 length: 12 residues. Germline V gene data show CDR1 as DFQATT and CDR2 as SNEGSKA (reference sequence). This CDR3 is CRSGASNYGYTF. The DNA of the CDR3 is TGCAGGTCGGGAGCATCTAACTATGGCTACACCTTC.

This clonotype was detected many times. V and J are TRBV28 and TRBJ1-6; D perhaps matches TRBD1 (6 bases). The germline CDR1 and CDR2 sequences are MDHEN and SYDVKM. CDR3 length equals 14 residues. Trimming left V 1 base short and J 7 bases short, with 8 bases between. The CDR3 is CASSLFGTNSPLHF. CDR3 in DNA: TGTGCCAGCAGTTTATTTGGGACAAATTCACCCCTCCACTTT.

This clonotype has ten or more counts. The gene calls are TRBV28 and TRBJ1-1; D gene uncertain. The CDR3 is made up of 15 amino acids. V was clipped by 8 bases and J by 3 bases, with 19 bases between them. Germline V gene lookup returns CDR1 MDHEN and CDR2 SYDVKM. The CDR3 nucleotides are TGTGCCAGCCCTCCCCAGGCAGGTTCGTACACTGAAGCTTTCTTT. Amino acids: CASPPQAGSYTEAFF. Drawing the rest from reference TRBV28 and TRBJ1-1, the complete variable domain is DVKVTQSSRYLVKRTGEKVFLECVQDMDHENMFWYRQDPGLGLRLIYFSYDVKMKEKGDIPEGYSVSREKKERFSLILESASTNQTSMYLCASPPQAGSYTEAFFGQGTRLTVV.

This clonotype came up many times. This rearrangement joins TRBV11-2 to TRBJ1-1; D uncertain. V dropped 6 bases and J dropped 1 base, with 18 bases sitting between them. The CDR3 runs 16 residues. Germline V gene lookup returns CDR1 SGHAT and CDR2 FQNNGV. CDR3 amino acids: CASRKLGFGTNTEAFF. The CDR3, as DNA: TGTGCCAGCAGAAAATTAGGGTTCGGCACGAACACTGAAGCTTTCTTT.

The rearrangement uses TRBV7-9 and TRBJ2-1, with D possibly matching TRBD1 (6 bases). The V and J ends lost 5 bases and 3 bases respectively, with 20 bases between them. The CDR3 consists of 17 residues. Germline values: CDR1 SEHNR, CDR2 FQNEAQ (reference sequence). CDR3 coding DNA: TGTGCCAGCAGCCCTCCAGGGGCTTCCCGGTACTACAATGAGCAGTTCTTC. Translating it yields CASSPPGASRYYNEQFF.

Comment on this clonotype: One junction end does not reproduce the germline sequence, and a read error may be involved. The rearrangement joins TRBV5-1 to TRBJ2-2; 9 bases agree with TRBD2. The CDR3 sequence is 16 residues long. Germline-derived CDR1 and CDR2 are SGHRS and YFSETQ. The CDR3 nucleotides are TGCGTCAGCAGCTTTATAGCGGGAGAGGGAACCGGGGAGCTGTTTTTT. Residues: CVSSFIAGEGTGELFF.

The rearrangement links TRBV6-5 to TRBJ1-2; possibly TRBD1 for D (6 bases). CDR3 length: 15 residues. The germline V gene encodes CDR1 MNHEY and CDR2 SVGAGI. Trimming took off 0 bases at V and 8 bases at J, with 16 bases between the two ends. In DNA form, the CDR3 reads TGTGCCAGCAGTTACTCGACGGGGGGGGCCATCGGCTACACCTTC. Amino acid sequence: CASSYSTGGAIGYTF.

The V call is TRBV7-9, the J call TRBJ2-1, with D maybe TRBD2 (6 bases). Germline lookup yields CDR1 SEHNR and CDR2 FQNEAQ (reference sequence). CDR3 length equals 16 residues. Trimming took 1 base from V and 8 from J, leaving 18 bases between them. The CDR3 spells CASSLVPASARYEQFF. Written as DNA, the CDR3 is TGTGCCAGCAGCTTAGTTCCGGCTAGCGCTAGGTATGAGCAGTTCTTC.

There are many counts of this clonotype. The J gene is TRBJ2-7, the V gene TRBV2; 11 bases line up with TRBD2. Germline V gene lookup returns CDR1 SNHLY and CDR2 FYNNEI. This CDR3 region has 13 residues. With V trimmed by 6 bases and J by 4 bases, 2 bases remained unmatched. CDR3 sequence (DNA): TGTGCCAGCAGGGGACTAGCGGCATACGAGCAGTACTTC. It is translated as CASRGLAAYEQYF.

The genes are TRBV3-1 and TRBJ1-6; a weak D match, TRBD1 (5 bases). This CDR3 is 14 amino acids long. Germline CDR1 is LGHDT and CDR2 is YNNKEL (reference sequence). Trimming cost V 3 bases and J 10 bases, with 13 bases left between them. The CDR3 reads CASSHWGNESPLHF. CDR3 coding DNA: TGTGCCAGCAGCCACTGGGGCAACGAGTCACCCCTCCACTTT.

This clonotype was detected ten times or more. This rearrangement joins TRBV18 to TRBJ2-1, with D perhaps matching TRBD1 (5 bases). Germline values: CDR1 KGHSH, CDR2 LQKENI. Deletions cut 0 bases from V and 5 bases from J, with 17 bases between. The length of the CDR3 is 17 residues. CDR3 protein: CASSPPPAGRFHNEQFF. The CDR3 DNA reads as TGTGCCAGCTCACCACCGCCGGCAGGGCGGTTCCACAATGAGCAGTTCTTC. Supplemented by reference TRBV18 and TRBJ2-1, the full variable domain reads NAGVMQNPRHLVRRRGQEARLRCSPMKGHSHVYWYRQLPEEGLKFMVYLQKENIIDESGMPKERFSAEFPKEGPSILRIQQVVRGDSAAYFCASSPPPAGRFHNEQFFGPGTRLTVL.

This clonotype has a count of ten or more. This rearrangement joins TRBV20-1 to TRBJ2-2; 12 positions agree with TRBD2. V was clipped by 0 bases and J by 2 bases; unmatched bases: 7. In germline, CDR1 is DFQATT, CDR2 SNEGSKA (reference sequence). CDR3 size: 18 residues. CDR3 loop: CSARDLTSGRKNTGELFF. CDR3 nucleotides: TGCAGTGCTAGAGACTTGACTAGCGGGAGAAAAAACACCGGGGAGCTGTTTTTT.

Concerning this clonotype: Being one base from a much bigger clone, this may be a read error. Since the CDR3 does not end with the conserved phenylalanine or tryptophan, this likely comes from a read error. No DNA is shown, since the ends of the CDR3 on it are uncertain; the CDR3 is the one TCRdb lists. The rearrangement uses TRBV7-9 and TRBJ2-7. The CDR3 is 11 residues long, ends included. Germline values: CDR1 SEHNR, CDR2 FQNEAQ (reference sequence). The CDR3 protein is CASSSKGGKYS.

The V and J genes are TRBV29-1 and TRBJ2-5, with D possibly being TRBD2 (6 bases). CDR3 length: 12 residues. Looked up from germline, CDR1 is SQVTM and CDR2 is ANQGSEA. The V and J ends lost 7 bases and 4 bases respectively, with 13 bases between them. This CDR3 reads CSASVGGETQYF. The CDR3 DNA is TGCAGCGCCTCCGTGGGGGGAGAGACCCAGTACTTC.

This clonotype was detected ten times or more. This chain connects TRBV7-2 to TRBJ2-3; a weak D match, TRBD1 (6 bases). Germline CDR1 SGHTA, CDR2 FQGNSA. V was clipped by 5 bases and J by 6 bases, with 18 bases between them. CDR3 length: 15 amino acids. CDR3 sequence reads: CASSLSQGRLDTQYF. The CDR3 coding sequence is TGTGCCAGCAGCCTGAGTCAGGGGCGCCTTGATACGCAGTATTTT.

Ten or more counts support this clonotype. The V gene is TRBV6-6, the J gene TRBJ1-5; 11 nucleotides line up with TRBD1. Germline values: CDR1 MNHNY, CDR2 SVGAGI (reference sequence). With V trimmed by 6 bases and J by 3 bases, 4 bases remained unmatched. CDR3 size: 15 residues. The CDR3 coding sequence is TGTGCCAGCAGATGGACAGGGGGCGACAATCAGCCCCAGCATTTT. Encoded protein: CASRWTGGDNQPQHF.

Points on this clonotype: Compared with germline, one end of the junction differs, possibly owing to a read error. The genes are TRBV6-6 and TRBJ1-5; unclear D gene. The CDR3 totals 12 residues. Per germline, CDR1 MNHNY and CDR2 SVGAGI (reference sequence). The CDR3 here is CAGSSNNQPQHF. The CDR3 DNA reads TGTGCCGGCAGTTCGAACAATCAGCCCCAGCATTTT.

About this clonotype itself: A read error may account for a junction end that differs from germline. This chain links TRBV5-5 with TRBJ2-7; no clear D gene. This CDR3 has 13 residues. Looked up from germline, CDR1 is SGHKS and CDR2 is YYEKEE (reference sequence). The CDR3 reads CASSLGQSCEQYF. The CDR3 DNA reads TGTGCCAGCAGCTTGGGCCAGTCCTGCGAGCAGTACTTC.

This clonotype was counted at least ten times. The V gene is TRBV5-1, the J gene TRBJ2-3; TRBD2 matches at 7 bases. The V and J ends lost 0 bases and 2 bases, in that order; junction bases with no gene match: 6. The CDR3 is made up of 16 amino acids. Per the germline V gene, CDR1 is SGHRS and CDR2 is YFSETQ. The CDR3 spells CASSLGWDYNTDTQYF. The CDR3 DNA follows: TGCGCCAGCAGCTTGGGGTGGGACTATAACACAGATACGCAGTATTTT.

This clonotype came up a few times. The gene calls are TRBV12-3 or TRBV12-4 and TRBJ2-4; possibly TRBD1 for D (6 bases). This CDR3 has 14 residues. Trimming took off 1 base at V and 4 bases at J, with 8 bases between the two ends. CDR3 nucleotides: TGTGCCAGCAGTTTAGACAGGGCTAAAAACATTCAGTACTTC. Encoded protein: CASSLDRAKNIQYF.

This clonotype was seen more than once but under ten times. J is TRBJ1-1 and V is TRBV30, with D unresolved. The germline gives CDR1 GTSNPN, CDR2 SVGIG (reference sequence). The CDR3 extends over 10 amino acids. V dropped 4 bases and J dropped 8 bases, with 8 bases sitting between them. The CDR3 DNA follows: TGTGCCTGGATCTGGAAGGAAGCTTTCTTT. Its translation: CAWIWKEAFF.

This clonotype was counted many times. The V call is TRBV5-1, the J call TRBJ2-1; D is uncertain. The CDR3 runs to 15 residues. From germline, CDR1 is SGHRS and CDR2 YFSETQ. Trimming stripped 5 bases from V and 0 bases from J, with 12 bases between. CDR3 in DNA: TGCGCCAGCAGTCCGGGCCAGAGCTCCTACAATGAGCAGTTCTTC. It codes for CASSPGQSSYNEQFF.